One and the same sample provided the 5 T cell receptor beta chains below, sequenced in a study of OX40 agonist ivuxolimab in advanced cancers. Profiling relied on immunoSEQ multiplex PCR, and the TCRdb table lists in-frame clones only, not all of them. The sample lists under 85,000 clones, 87% occurring once. The material was CD4+ or CD8+ T cells sorted from blood, obtained in a trial of the OX40 agonist ivuxolimab. All receptors derive from an adult with an advanced solid tumor such as melanoma, head and neck, liver or kidney cancer.

This clone was counted only a few times. V is TRBV7-2 and J is TRBJ2-7, with D perhaps TRBD1 or TRBD2 (6 bases each). The V and J ends lost 2 bases and 3 bases respectively, with 23 bases between them. The CDR3 contains 18 residues. Germline CDR1 is SGHTA and CDR2 is FQGNSA. The CDR3 bases are TGTGCCAGCAGCTTAAAGAGGGGGGATGGGGGGCTAGGCTACGAGCAGTACTTC. It encodes CASSLKRGDGGLGYEQYF.

The rearrangement links TRBV6-5 to TRBJ2-7, with 8 bases aligning to TRBD1. The junction had 9 bases not matched to a gene; V was cut back by 4 bases and J by 4 bases. Germline V lookup: CDR1 MNHEY, CDR2 SVGAGI. The CDR3 is made up of 15 amino acids. CDR3 region: CASSFLTGESYEQYF. The CDR3 bases are TGTGCCAGCAGTTTCCTGACAGGGGAGTCTTACGAGCAGTACTTC.

The CDR3 DNA sequence: TGTGCCAGCTCAGCCTCAGGGGGCGGAACTGAAGCTTTCTTT. Its translation: CASSASGGGTEAFF. The chain employs TRBV18 and TRBJ1-1; TRBD1 matches at 8 bases. The CDR3 consists of 14 residues. Germline V gene lookup returns CDR1 KGHSH and CDR2 LQKENI. V lost 5 bases and J lost 5; bases outside the gene matches: 7.

In this sample, this clone turned up a few times. The chain couples TRBV19 to TRBJ2-2; 9 bases match TRBD1. Germline V gene data show CDR1 as LNHDA and CDR2 as SQIVND (reference sequence). Trimming cost V 6 bases and J 4 bases; bases outside gene matches: 3. The CDR3 sequence is 14 residues long. CDR3 amino acids: CASRGQGTTGELFF. CDR3 DNA: TGTGCCAGTAGGGGACAGGGAACCACCGGGGAGCTGTTTTTT.

This rearrangement joins TRBV5-4 to TRBJ2-1; TRBD2 agrees at 15 bases. The germline V gene encodes CDR1 SGHNT and CDR2 YYREEE (reference sequence). Trimming removed 5 bases from V and 10 bases from J; junction bases left unmatched: 7. The CDR3 extends over 15 amino acids. The CDR3 sequence: CASSRTSGGADEQFF. The CDR3, as DNA: TGTGCCAGCAGTCGGACTAGCGGGGGGGCTGACGAGCAGTTCTTC. Supplemented by reference TRBV5-4 and TRBJ2-1, the full variable domain reads ETGVTQSPTHLIKTRGQQVTLRCSSQSGHNTVSWYQQALGQGPQFIFQYYREEENGRGNFPPRFSGLQFPNYSSELNVNALELDDSALYLCASSRTSGGADEQFFGPGTRLTVL.